A selection of T cell receptor beta chains follows, all from one sample in a study of cytomegalovirus exposure and HLA in healthy donors. This table comes from immunoSEQ multiplex PCR, and its TCRdb copy is limited to in-frame clones, with some not included. Here the sample spans roughly 88,000 clones, 60% to 85% being singletons. The sequenced sample was PBMCs. These receptors were collected from a young man in good health and CMV-seropositive. Each CDR3 is given with its conserved first and last residue. D genes are given only for firm matches. Some rows have no size entry. The others give once, few or many, or a class for an expanded clone.

j_call,d_call,v_call,clone_size,cdr3_nt,cdr3_aa
TRBJ2-7,TRBD2,TRBV10-2,-,TGCGCCAGCACCGAGGGGGGGGAAGCGGGAGTGTTAGGCTACGAGCAGTACTTC,CASTEGGEAGVLGYEQYF
TRBJ2-1,-,TRBV21-1,-,TGTGCCAGCAGCAACGAAGGACAGAGAATTTACAATGAGCAGTTCTTC,CASSNEGQRIYNEQFF
TRBJ2-6,-,TRBV11-2,-,TGTGCCAGCAGCTTTGGGCTTCGGGGGGCCAACGTCCTGACTTTC,CASSFGLRGANVLTF
TRBJ1-1,-,TRBV9,once,TGTGCCAGCAGCGTGTCCCCGGGGATGAACACTGAAGCTTTCTTT,CASSVSPGMNTEAFF
TRBJ1-1,-,TRBV30,-,TGTGCCTGGAGTGTACTCGGGGTCCTGCCTGAAGCTTTCTTT,CAWSVLGVLPEAFF
TRBJ1-3,-,TRBV14,few,TGTGCCAGCAGCCCTAACCAGGGAAGCTCTGGAAACACCATATATTTT,CASSPNQGSSGNTIYF
TRBJ2-3,TRBD2,TRBV4-1,few,TGCGCCAGCAGCCAAGATCATGGGACTAGCGGGGCAGATACGCAGTATTTT,CASSQDHGTSGADTQYF
TRBJ1-5,-,TRBV9,-,TGTGCCAGCAGCGTAAAACAGGGACATCAGCCCCAGCATTTT,CASSVKQGHQPQHF
TRBJ2-7,-,TRBV4-3,few,TGCGCCAGCAGCCCCGGTTATAGCGGCTCCTACGAGCAGTACTTC,CASSPGYSGSYEQYF
TRBJ1-2,-,TRBV6-5,once,TGTGCCAGCAGTAAGGGACTAGCTAACTATGGCTACACCTTC,CASSKGLANYGYTF
TRBJ2-7,TRBD2,TRBV7-9,-,TGTGCCAGCAGCTTACCCCACCTAGCGGGAGAGGATGAGCAGTACTTC,CASSLPHLAGEDEQYF
TRBJ1-2,-,TRBV7-2,once,TGTGCCAGCAGCTTTCTAGACAGTCTTGATGGCTACACCTTC,CASSFLDSLDGYTF
TRBJ1-1,-,TRBV5-1,-,TGCGCCAGCAGCTTGGCCTTGGAGAGTCGCACTGAAGCTTTCTTT,CASSLALESRTEAFF
TRBJ2-6,-,TRBV7-9,-,TGTTCCAGCAGCTCACAAGACATTCGGTGGGCCAACGTCCTGACTTTC,CSSSSQDIRWANVLTF
TRBJ2-1,-,TRBV19,few,TGTGCCTCGGGGGACTCATCCTACAATGAGCAGTTCTTC,CASGDSSYNEQFF
TRBJ1-1,-,TRBV5-1,-,TGCGCCAGCAGAACGGACACGCCGAACACTGAAGCTTTCTTT,CASRTDTPNTEAFF
TRBJ1-5,-,TRBV4-1,-,TGCGCCAGCAGCCAAGGAGGACAGCCAGGTTATCAGCCCCAGCATTTT,CASSQGGQPGYQPQHF